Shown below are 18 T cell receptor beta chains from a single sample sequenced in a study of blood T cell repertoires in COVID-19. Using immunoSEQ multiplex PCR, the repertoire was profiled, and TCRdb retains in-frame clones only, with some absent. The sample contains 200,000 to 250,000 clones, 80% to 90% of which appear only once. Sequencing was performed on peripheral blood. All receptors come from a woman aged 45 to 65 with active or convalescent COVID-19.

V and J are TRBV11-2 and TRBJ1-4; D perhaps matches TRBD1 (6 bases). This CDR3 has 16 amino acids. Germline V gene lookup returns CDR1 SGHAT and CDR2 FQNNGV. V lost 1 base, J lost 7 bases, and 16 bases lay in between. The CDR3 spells CASSLGASRGLEKLFF. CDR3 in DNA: TGTGCCAGCAGCTTAGGAGCGAGCAGGGGCCTTGAAAAACTGTTTTTT.

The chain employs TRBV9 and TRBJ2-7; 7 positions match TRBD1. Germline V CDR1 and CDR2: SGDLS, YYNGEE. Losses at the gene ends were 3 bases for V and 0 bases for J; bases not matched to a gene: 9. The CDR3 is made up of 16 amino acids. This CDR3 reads CASSGRDRASSYEQYF. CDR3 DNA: TGTGCCAGCAGCGGCCGAGACAGGGCCTCCTCCTACGAGCAGTACTTC.

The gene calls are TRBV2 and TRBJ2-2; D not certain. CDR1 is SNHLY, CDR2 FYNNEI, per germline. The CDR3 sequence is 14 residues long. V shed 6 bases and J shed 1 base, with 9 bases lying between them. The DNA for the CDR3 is TGTGCCAGCAGCCGGTCCTTGAACACCGGGGAGCTGTTTTTT. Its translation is CASSRSLNTGELFF.

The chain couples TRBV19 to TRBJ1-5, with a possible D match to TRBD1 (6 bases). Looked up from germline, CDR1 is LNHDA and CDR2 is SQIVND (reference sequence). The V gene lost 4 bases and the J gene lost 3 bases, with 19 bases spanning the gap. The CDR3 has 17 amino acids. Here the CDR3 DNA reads TGTGCCAGTAGTACCTTAAACTTACAGGGTACCAATCAGCCCCAGCATTTT. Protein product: CASSTLNLQGTNQPQHF.

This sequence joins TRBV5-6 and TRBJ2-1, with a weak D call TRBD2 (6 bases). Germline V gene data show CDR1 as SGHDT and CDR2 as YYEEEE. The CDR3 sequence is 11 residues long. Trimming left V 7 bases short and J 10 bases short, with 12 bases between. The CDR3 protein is CASRAAGEQFF. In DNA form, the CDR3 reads TGTGCCAGCCGGGCAGCGGGCGAGCAGTTCTTC.

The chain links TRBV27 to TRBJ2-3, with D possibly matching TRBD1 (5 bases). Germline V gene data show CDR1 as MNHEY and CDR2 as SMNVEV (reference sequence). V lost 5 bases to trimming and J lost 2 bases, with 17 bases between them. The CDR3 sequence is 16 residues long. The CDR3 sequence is CASSGRGRRNTDTQYF. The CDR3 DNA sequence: TGTGCCAGCAGTGGAAGGGGCCGCAGGAACACAGATACGCAGTATTTT.

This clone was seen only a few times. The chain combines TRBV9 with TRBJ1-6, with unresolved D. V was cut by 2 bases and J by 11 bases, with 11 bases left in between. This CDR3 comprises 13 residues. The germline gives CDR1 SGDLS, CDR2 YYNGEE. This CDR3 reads CASSVTTQAPLHF. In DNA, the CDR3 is TGTGCCAGCAGCGTCACAACCCAAGCACCCCTCCACTTT. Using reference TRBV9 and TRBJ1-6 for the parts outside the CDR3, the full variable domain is DSGVTQTPKHLITATGQRVTLRCSPRSGDLSVYWYQQSLDQGLQFLIQYYNGEERAKGNILERFSAQQFPDLHSELNLSSLELGDSALYFCASSVTTQAPLHFGNGTRLTVT.

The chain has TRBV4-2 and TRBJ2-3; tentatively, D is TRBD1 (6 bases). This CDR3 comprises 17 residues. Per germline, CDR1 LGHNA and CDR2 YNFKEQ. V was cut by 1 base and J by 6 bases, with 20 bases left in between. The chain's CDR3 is CASSQASYRERTDTQYF. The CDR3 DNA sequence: TGTGCCAGCAGCCAAGCCTCTTACAGGGAACGGACGGATACGCAGTATTTT.

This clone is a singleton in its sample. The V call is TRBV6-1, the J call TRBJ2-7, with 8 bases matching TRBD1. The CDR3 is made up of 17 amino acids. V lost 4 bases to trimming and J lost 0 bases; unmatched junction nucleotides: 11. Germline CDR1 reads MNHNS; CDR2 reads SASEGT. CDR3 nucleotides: TGTGCCAGCAGTGGGGTCGCCGGACAGGGTAGCTCCTACGAGCAGTACTTC. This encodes CASSGVAGQGSSYEQYF.

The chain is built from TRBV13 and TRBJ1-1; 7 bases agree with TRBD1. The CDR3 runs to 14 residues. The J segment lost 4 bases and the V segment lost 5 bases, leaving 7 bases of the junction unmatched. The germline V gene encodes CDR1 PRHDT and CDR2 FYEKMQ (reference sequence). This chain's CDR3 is CASSRQGSFTEAFF. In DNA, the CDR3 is TGTGCCAGCAGCCGACAGGGCTCATTCACTGAAGCTTTCTTT.

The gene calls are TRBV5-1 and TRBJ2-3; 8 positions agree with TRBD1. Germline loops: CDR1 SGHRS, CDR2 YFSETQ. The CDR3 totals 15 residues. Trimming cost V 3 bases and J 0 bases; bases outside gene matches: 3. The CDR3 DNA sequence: TGCGCCAGCAGCTATCAGGGGGCCAGCACAGATACGCAGTATTTT. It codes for CASSYQGASTDTQYF.

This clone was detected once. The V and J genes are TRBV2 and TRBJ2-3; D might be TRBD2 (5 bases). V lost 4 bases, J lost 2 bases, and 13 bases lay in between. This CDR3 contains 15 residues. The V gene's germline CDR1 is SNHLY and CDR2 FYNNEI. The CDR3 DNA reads TGTGCCAGCAGTGCCCAATTAGCGTTCACAGATACGCAGTATTTT. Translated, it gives CASSAQLAFTDTQYF. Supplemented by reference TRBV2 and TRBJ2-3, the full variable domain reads EPEVTQTPSHQVTQMGQEVILRCVPISNHLYFYWYRQILGQKVEFLVSFYNNEISEKSEIFDDQFSVERPDGSNFTLKIRSTKLEDSAMYFCASSAQLAFTDTQYFGPGTRLTVL.

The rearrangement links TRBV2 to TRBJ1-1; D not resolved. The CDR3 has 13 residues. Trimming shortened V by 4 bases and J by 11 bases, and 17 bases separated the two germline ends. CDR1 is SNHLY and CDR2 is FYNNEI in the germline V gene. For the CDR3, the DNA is TGTGCCAGCAGTGCCGGGTCCCCAAAAGAGGCTTTCTTT. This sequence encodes CASSAGSPKEAFF.

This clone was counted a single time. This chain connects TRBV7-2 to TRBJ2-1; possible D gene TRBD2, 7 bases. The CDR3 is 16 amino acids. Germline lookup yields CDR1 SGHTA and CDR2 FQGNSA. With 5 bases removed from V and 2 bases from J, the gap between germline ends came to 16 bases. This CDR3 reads CASSPIGGAAYNEQFF. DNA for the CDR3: TGTGCCAGCAGCCCAATAGGGGGGGCGGCCTACAATGAGCAGTTCTTC.

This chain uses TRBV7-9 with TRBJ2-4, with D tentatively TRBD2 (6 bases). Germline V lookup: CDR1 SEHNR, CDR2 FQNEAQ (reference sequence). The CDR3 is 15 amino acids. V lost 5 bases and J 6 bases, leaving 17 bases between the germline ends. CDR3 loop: CASSHRVVGGNIQYF. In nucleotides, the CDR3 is TGTGCCAGCAGCCACCGGGTCGTCGGGGGAAACATTCAGTACTTC.

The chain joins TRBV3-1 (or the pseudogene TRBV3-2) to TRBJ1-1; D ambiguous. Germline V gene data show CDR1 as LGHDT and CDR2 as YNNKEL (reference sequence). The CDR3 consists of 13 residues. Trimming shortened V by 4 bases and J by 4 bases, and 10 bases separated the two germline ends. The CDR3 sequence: CASSPNRGTEAFF. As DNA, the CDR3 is TGTGCCAGCAGCCCTAATCGCGGCACTGAAGCTTTCTTT.

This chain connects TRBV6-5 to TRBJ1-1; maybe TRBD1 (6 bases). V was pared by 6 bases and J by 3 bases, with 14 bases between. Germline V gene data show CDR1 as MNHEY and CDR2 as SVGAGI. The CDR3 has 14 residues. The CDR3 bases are TGTGCCAGCAGCCGGGCCGGACAGTACACTGAAGCTTTCTTT. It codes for CASSRAGQYTEAFF.

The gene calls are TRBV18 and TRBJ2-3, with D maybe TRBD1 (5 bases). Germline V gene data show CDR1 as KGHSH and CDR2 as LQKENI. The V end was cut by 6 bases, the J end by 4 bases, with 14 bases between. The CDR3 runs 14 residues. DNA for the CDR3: TGTGCCAGCTCCCAGGGCCTTCCCTCAGATACGCAGTATTTT. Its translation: CASSQGLPSDTQYF.